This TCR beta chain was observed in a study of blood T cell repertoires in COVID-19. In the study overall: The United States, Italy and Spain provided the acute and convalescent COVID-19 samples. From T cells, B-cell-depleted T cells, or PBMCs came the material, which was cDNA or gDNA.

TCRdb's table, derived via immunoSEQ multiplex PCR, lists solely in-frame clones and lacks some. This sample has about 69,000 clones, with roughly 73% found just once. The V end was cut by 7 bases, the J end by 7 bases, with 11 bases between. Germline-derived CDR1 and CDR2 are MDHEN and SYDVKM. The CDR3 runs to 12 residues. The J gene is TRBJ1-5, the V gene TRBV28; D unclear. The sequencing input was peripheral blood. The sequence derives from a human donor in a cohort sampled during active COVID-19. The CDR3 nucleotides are TGTGCCAGCACCTCCTCGCGACAGCCCCAGCATTTT. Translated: CASTSSRQPQHF.